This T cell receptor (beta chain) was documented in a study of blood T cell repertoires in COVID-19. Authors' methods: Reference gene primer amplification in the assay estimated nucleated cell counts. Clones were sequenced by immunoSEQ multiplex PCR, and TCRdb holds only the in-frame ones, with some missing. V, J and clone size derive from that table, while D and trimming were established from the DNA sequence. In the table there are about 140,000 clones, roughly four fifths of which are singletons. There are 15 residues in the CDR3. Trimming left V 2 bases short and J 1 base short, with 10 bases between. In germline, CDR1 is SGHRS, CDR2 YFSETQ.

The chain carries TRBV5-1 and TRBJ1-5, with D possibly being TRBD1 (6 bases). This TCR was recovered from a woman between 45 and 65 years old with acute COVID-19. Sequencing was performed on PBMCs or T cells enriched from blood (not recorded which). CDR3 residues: CASSLQGSSNQPQHF. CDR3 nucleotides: TGCGCCAGCAGCTTACAGGGTAGCAGCAATCAGCCCCAGCATTTT.